Sequencing of this T cell receptor (beta chain) was carried out in a study of blood T cell repertoires in COVID-19. About the study: The United States, Italy and Spain provided the acute and convalescent COVID-19 samples. The analysed material was cDNA or gDNA that came from T cells, B-cell-depleted T cells, or PBMCs.

The method was immunoSEQ multiplex PCR; TCRdb's version includes in-frame clones alone and lacks a portion of them. The sample records roughly 200,000 clones, about 87% being singletons. Germline V gives CDR1 SNHLY, CDR2 FYNNEI. V lost 6 bases and J 2 bases, leaving 5 bases between the germline ends. CDR3 length: 13 amino acids. The study assigned cohorts using participant-reported clinical history. Recovered status applied to Cohort 3 donors who had two consecutive negative PCRs. It also applied to those with clearance or with symptom resolution. The clonotype originates from a man aged 25 to 40 who had recovered from COVID-19. The V gene is TRBV2, the J gene TRBJ2-6; the D is unclear. Sequencing used PBMCs or T cells enriched from blood (not recorded which). The CDR3 DNA is TGTGCCAGCAGCAGAACTGGGGCCAACGTCCTGACTTTC. As protein: CASSRTGANVLTF.